The clone carrying this T cell receptor beta chain was found many times. Its antigen is unknown. These data are taken from a study of CD8 T cells in ankylosing spondylitis. TCR beta libraries were made by quantitative 5'-RACE with molecular barcodes. TCRdb ran MiXCR on the 5' RACE reads and lists one entry per CDR3 protein. The sample contains tens of thousands of distinct CDR3 sequences, roughly 6.1% of which appear only once. Regarding the study as a whole: Previously reported in reactive arthritis synovial fluid and blood were some of the motif variants. Ankylosing spondylitis blood seemed to carry a telltale TCR beta motif made of under ten highly homologous variants. Clones that were linked to disease were CD8+ and were relatively rare in peripheral blood.

This receptor was obtained from a male donor with ankylosing spondylitis. Sequenced material: synovial fluid, either unsorted or a sorted T cell fraction (not recorded which).

This CDR3 is CASSFLSRDLYGYTF. CDR3 in DNA: TGTGCCAGCAGTTTCCTCTCGCGGGACCTCTATGGCTACACCTTC. The chain uses TRBV28 and TRBJ1-2; possibly TRBD1 for D (5 bases). The germline gives CDR1 MDHEN, CDR2 SYDVKM. The V end was cut by 3 bases, the J end by 4 bases, with 15 bases between. This CDR3 is built from 15 residues.